These 12 T cell receptor beta chains were sequenced from one sample in a study of T cell responses to AZD1222 COVID-19 vaccine. Only in-frame clones appear in the TCRdb table, and some are missing; sequencing was by immunoSEQ multiplex PCR. The profile shows 60,000 to 80,000 clones, approximately 90% of them singletons. This specimen was peripheral blood, taken on day 0 of AZD1222 vaccination. Every receptor here comes from an adult in good health.

Turning to this clone: Sequence at one end of the junction differs from germline and may be a read error. Other nucleotide sequences in the sample specify the same CDR3. The chain is built from TRBV6-1 and TRBJ1-2, with 8 bases aligning to TRBD1. The CDR3 is made up of 14 amino acids. Germline V gene lookup returns CDR1 MNHNS and CDR2 SASEGT. CDR3 protein: CASSEGQGAYGYTF. CDR3 sequence (DNA): TGTGCCAGCAGCGAAGGGCAGGGGGCCTATGGCTACACCTTC.

About this clone: Within the sample, other DNA sequences also encode this same CDR3. The rearrangement joins TRBV5-1 to TRBJ2-2, with 7 positions matching TRBD1. The V segment lost 0 bases and the J segment 4 bases; nucleotides outside the gene matches: 0. Germline loops: CDR1 SGHRS, CDR2 YFSETQ. CDR3 length: 14 residues. The DNA of the CDR3 is TGCGCCAGCAGCTTGGACAGGGGCACCGGGGAGCTGTTTTTT. This encodes CASSLDRGTGELFF.

The chain couples TRBV27 to TRBJ1-2; 8 bases are a match to TRBD1. V dropped 7 bases and J dropped 2; count of bases not matched to a gene: 6. CDR3 size: 14 residues. Germline CDR1 is MNHEY and CDR2 is SMNVEV (reference sequence). The CDR3 DNA is TGTGCCAGCACCCGGACAGGGACCAACTATGGCTACACCTTC. Protein: CASTRTGTNYGYTF.

The chain joins TRBV5-1 to TRBJ1-5; D not resolved. The germline V and J ends were trimmed by 2 bases and 3 bases, with 6 bases remaining between them. Germline V lookup: CDR1 SGHRS, CDR2 YFSETQ. This CDR3 comprises 13 residues. The CDR3 here is CASSFGLNQPQHF. For the CDR3, the DNA is TGCGCCAGCAGCTTTGGGCTCAATCAGCCCCAGCATTTT. The whole variable domain, remainder taken from reference TRBV5-1 and TRBJ1-5, is KAGVTQTPRYLIKTRGQQVTLSCSPISGHRSVSWYQQTPGQGLQFLFEYFSETQRNKGNFPGRFSGRQFSNSRSEMNVSTLELGDSALYLCASSFGLNQPQHFGDGTRLSIL.

The chain couples TRBV19 to TRBJ1-1; weak D call: TRBD1 (5 bases). The CDR3 sequence is 14 residues long. The germline gives CDR1 LNHDA, CDR2 SQIVND (reference sequence). V lost 5 bases and J lost 13, with 23 bases in between. CDR3 sequence (DNA): TGTGCCAGTAGTCCCCCGGGACCTAACCATCGGGGTTTCTTT. As protein: CASSPPGPNHRGFF. The full variable domain, completed using reference TRBV19 and TRBJ1-1, is DGGITQSPKYLFRKEGQNVTLSCEQNLNHDAMYWYRQDPGQGLRLIYYSQIVNDFQKGDIAEGYSVSREKKESFPLTVTSAQKNPTAFYLCASSPPGPNHRGFFGQGTRLTVV.

CDR3 DNA: TGTGCCGGTACAAGGGTGAATAATTCACCCCTCCACTTT. Translating it yields CAGTRVNNSPLHF. The V and J genes are TRBV2 and TRBJ1-6; D call uncertain. The germline V gene encodes CDR1 SNHLY and CDR2 FYNNEI. The CDR3 runs to 13 residues. V lost 11 bases and J lost 5, with 13 bases in between.

The chain recombines TRBV2 with TRBJ2-7, with a possible D match to TRBD1 (5 bases). This CDR3 is 12 amino acids long. CDR1 and CDR2 from the germline V gene are SNHLY and FYNNEI. V was shortened by 7 bases and J by 5 bases, with 12 bases between the two germline ends. CDR3 region: CASNLGVHEQYF. The CDR3 DNA sequence: TGTGCCAGCAATTTAGGGGTTCACGAGCAGTACTTC.

V is TRBV19 and J is TRBJ1-5, with 8 bases matching TRBD1. This CDR3 is 15 amino acids long. V lost 4 bases, J lost 6 bases, and 8 bases stayed unmatched. Per the germline V gene, CDR1 is LNHDA and CDR2 is SQIVND (reference sequence). The CDR3 region has the DNA TGTGCCAGTAGTACACTCGGCACAGGGGGTCAGCCCCAGCATTTT. It translates to CASSTLGTGGQPQHF.

This chain connects TRBV12-3 or TRBV12-4 to TRBJ1-1; D ambiguous. There are 11 residues in the CDR3. The V gene lost 4 bases and the J gene lost 7 bases, with 7 bases spanning the gap. The CDR3 sequence: CASSWGYEAFF. CDR3 nucleotides: TGTGCCAGCAGTTGGGGTTATGAAGCTTTCTTT.

The rearrangement joins TRBV10-3 to TRBJ2-1; 9 bases agree with TRBD1. With 7 bases clipped from V and 9 bases from J, the junction kept 10 bases outside the gene matches. The germline V gene encodes CDR1 ENHRY and CDR2 SYGVKD. The length of the CDR3 is 14 residues. The CDR3 loop reads CAITPGGQGGEQFF. Written as DNA, the CDR3 is TGTGCCATCACTCCGGGGGGACAGGGAGGTGAGCAGTTCTTC.

V usage is TRBV5-5 and J usage is TRBJ2-5; 9 bases line up with TRBD1. This CDR3 has 15 amino acids. The junction had 9 bases not matched to a gene; V was cut back by 4 bases and J by 5 bases. CDR1 and CDR2 from the germline V gene are SGHKS and YYEKEE (reference sequence). DNA of the CDR3: TGTGCCAGCAGCGTACAGGGGGCGGGTTGGGAGACCCAGTACTTC. This translates into CASSVQGAGWETQYF.

The rearrangement uses TRBV3-1 (or the pseudogene TRBV3-2) and TRBJ2-7, with TRBD1 matching 9 bases. Germline V gives CDR1 LGHDT, CDR2 YNNKEL (reference sequence). V lost 8 bases, J lost 2 bases, and 7 bases stayed unmatched. The CDR3 is 14 amino acids. CDR3: CASRRGQGAYEQYF. The CDR3 DNA reads TGTGCCAGCCGGAGGGGACAGGGAGCCTACGAGCAGTACTTC.